The source of this T cell receptor beta chain is a study of T cell responses to AZD1222 COVID-19 vaccine. Both about-4-week and about-12-week second-dose recipients were combined. A word on this clone: Its antigen is as yet unknown.

Findings and caveats of the study: Across the whole spike, CD4 TCRs peaked at regions 160-218 and 743-854.

Trimming pared 1 base from V and 6 bases from J, leaving 19 bases between. Germline values: CDR1 MDHEN, CDR2 SYDVKM. The CDR3 sequence is 17 residues long. Profiled with immunoSEQ multiplex PCR; TCRdb holds only in-frame clones, not every one. The sample gives 85,000 or so clones, 85% to 95% of which show up once; 9.5% to 13% is in the top ten. The input for sequencing was peripheral blood, taken 28 days after the second AZD1222 dose. This clonotype was sampled from an adult who received the AZD1222 COVID-19 vaccine. The V and J genes are TRBV28 and TRBJ1-5; maybe TRBD1 (6 bases). CDR3 protein: CASSLFRGGASAQPQHF. The CDR3 DNA sequence: TGTGCCAGCAGTTTATTTCGTGGGGGGGCTAGCGCTCAGCCCCAGCATTTT.